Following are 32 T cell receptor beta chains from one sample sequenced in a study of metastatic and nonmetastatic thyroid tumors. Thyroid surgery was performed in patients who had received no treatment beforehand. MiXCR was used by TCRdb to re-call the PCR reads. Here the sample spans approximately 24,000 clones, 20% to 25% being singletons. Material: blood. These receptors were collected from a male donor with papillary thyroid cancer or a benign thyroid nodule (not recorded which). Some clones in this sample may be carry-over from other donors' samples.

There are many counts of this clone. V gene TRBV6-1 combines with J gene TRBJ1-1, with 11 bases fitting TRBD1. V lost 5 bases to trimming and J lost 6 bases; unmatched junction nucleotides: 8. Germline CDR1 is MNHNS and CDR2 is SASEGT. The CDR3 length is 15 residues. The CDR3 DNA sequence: TGTGCCAGCAGTTCTGGGACAGGGGGAAGATCTGAAGCTTTCTTT. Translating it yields CASSSGTGGRSEAFF.

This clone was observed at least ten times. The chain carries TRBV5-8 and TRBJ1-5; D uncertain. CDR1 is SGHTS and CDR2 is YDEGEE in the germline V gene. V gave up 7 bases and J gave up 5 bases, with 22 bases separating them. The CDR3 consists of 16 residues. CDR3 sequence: CASCLGAASRDQPQHF. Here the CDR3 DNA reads TGTGCCAGCTGCCTGGGAGCGGCGTCGAGGGATCAGCCCCAGCATTTT.

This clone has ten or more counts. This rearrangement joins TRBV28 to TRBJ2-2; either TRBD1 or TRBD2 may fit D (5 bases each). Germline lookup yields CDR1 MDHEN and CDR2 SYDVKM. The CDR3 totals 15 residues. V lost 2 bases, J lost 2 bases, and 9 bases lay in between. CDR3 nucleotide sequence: TGTGCCAGCAGTTTAGAGGGACCTAACACCGGGGAGCTGTTTTTT. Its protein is CASSLEGPNTGELFF.

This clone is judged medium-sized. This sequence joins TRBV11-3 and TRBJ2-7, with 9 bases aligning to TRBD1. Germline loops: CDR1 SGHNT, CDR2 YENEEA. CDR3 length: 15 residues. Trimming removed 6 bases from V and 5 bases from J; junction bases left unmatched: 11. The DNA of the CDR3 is TGTGCCAGCAGTACAACCGGGACAGGGTTTAACGAGCAGTACTTC. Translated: CASSTTGTGFNEQYF.

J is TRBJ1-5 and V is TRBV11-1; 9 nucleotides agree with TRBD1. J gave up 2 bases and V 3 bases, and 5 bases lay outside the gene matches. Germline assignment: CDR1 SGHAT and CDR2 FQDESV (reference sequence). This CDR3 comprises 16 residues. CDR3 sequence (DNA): TGTGCCAGCAGCTTTTCAACAGGGGGCGGCAATCAGCCCCAGCATTTT. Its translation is CASSFSTGGGNQPQHF. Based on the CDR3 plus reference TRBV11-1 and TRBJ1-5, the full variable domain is EAEVAQSPRYKITEKSQAVAFWCDPISGHATLYWYRQILGQGPELLVQFQDESVVDDSQLPKDRFSAERLKGVDSTLKIQPAELGDSAMYLCASSFSTGGGNQPQHFGDGTRLSIL.

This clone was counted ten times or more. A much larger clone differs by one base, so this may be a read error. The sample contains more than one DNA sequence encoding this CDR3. The CDR3 sequence is CASSQSSQENTGELFF. The CDR3 region has the DNA TGTGCCAGCAGCCAATCCTCACAGGAGAACACCGGGGAGCTGTTCTTT. The chain combines TRBV14 with TRBJ2-2; D could derive from TRBD1 or TRBD2 (5 bases each). Germline V gene sequence: CDR1 SGHDN, CDR2 FVKESK. The CDR3 runs to 16 residues.

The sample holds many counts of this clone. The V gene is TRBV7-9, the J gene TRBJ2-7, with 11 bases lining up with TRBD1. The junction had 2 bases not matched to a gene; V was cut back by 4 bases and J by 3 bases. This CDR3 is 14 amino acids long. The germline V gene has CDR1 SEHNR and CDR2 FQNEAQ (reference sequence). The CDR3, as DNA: TGTGCCAGCAGCTCGGGGACAGGGGGCTACGAGCAGTACTTC. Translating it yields CASSSGTGGYEQYF.

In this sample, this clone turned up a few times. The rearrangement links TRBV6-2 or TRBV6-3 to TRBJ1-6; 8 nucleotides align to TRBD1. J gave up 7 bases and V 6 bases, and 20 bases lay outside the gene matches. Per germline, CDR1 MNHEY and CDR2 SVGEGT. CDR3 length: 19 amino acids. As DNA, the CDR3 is TGTGCCAGCAGACGGGGGACAGGAGGCACCACCTCTGGAAATTCACCCCTCCACTTT. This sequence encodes CASRRGTGGTTSGNSPLHF.

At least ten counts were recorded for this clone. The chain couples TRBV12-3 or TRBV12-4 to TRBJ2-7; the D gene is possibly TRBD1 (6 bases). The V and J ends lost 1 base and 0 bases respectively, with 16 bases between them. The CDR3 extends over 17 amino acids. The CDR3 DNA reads TGTGCCAGCAGTTTAGTGGTCGGACAGAAAAGCTCCTACGAGCAGTACTTC. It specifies CASSLVVGQKSSYEQYF.

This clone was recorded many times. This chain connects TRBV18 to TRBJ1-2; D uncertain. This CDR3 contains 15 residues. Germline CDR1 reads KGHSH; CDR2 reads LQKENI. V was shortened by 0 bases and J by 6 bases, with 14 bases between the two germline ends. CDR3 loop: CASSPPSGTAHGYTF. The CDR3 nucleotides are TGTGCCAGCTCACCACCTTCTGGAACAGCACATGGCTACACCTTC. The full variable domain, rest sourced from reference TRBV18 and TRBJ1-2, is NAGVMQNPRHLVRRRGQEARLRCSPMKGHSHVYWYRQLPEEGLKFMVYLQKENIIDESGMPKERFSAEFPKEGPSILRIQQVVRGDSAAYFCASSPPSGTAHGYTFGSGTRLTVV.

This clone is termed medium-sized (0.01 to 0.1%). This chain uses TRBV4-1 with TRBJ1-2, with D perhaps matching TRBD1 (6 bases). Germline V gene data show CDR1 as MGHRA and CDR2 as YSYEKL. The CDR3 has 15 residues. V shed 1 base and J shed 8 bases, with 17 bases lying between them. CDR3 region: CASSQAKLTGHGYTF. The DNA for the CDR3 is TGCGCCAGCAGCCAAGCGAAACTAACAGGGCACGGCTACACCTTC.

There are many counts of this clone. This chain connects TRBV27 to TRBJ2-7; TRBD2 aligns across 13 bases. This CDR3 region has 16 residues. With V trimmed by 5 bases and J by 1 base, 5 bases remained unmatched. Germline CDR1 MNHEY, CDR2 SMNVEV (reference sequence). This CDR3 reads CASSPILAGGSYEQYF. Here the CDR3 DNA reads TGTGCCAGCAGTCCTATACTAGCGGGGGGGTCCTACGAGCAGTACTTC.

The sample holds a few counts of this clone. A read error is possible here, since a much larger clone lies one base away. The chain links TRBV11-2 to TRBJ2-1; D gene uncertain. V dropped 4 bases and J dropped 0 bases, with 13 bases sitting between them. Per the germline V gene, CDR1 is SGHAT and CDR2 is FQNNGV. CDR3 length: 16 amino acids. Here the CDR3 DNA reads TGTGCCAGCAGCTCGGGTACACAGAGCTCCTACAATGAGCAGTTCTTC. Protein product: CASSSGTQSSYNEQFF.

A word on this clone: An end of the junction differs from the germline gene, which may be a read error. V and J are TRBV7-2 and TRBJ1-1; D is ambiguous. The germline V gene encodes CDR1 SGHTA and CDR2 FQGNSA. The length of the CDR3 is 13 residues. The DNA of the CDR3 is TGTGCCAGCAGCTTAACTACGAACACTAAAGCTTTCTTT. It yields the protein CASSLTTNTKAFF.

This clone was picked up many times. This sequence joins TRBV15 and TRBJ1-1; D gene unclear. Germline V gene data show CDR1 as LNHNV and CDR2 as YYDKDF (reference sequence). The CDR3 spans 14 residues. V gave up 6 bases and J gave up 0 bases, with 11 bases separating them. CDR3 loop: CATRAGRLNTEAFF. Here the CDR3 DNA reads TGTGCCACCAGGGCTGGGCGCCTGAACACTGAAGCTTTCTTT.

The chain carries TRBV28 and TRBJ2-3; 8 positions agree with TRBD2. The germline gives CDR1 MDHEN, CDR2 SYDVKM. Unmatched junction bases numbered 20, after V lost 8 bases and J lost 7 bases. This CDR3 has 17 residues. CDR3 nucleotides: TGTGCCAGCGCCCCTACCTCGGCGGGGGGAGGGGTCAATACGCAGTATTTT. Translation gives CASAPTSAGGGVNTQYF.

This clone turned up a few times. The CDR3 spells CASSRQGFGYTF. The CDR3, as DNA: TGTGCCAGCAGTAGACAGGGTTTTGGCTACACCTTC. This rearrangement joins TRBV28 to TRBJ1-2, with 7 positions matching TRBD1. Per the germline V gene, CDR1 is MDHEN and CDR2 is SYDVKM. The CDR3 has 12 residues. The V and J ends lost 5 bases and 7 bases, in that order; junction bases with no gene match: 4.

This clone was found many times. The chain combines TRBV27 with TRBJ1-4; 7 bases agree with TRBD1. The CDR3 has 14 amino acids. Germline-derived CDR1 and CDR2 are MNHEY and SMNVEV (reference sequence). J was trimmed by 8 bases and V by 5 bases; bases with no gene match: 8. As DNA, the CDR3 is TGTGCCAGCAGTACCGACAGGGTCACCGAAAAACTGTTTTTT. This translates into CASSTDRVTEKLFF.

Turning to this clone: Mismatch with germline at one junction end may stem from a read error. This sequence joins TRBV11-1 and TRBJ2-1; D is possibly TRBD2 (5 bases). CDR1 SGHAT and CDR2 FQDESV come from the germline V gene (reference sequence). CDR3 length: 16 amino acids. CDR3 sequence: CAISFRMRALYNEQFF. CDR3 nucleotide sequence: TGTGCCATCAGCTTTCGGATGCGGGCGCTATACAATGAGCAGTTCTTC.

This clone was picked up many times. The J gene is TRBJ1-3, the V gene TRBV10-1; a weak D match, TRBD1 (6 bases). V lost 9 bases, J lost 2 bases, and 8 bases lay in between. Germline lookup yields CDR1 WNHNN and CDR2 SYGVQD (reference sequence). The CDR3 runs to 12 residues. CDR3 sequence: CASGQTGNTIYF. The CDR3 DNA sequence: TGCGCCAGTGGACAGACTGGAAACACCATATATTTT.

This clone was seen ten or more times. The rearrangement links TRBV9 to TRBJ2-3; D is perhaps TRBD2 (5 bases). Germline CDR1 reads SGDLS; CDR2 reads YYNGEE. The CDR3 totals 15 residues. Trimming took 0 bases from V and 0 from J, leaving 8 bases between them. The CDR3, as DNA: TGTGCCAGCAGCGTAGGCCTAGCCAGCACAGATACGCAGTATTTT. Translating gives CASSVGLASTDTQYF.

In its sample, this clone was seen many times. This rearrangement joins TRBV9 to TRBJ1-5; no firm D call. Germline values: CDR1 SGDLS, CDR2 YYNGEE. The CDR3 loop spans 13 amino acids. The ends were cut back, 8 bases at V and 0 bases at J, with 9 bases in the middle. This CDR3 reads CASGGDSNQPQHF. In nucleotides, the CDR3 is TGTGCCAGTGGTGGGGATAGCAATCAGCCCCAGCATTTT. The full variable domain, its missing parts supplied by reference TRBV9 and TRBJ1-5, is DSGVTQTPKHLITATGQRVTLRCSPRSGDLSVYWYQQSLDQGLQFLIQYYNGEERAKGNILERFSAQQFPDLHSELNLSSLELGDSALYFCASGGDSNQPQHFGDGTRLSIL.

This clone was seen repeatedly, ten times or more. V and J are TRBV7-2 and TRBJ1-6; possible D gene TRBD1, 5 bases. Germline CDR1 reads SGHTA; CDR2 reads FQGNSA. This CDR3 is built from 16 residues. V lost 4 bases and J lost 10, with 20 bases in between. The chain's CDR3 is CASSSNQRGSGSPLHF. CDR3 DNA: TGTGCCAGCAGCTCAAACCAGCGGGGATCAGGGTCACCCCTCCACTTT.

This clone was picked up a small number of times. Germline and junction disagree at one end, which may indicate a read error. CDR3 in DNA: TGTGCCACCAGCGATTCAGGGTCTGGAAACACCATATATTTT. It yields the protein CATSDSGSGNTIYF. This chain joins TRBV24-1 and TRBJ1-3, with TRBD1 as a possible D gene (5 bases). CDR1 is KGHDR and CDR2 is SFDVKD in the germline V gene. The CDR3 has 14 amino acids.

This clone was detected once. CDR3 coding DNA: TGTGCCTATAATACAGGAGGCTACACCTTC. Translating gives CAYNTGGYTF. This sequence joins TRBV30 and TRBJ1-2, with a possible D match to TRBD1 (5 bases). Trimming pared 7 bases from V and 8 bases from J, leaving 11 bases between. The CDR3 is made up of 10 amino acids. CDR1 and CDR2 from the germline V gene are GTSNPN and SVGIG (reference sequence).

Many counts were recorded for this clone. CDR3 in amino acids: CASSSDSNQPQHF. CDR3 in DNA: TGTGCCAGCAGCTCTGACAGTAATCAGCCCCAGCATTTT. This sequence joins TRBV7-2 and TRBJ1-5; possible D gene TRBD1, 5 bases. The V gene's germline CDR1 is SGHTA and CDR2 FQGNSA. The CDR3 contains 13 residues. The V and J ends lost 4 bases and 4 bases respectively, with 8 bases between them.

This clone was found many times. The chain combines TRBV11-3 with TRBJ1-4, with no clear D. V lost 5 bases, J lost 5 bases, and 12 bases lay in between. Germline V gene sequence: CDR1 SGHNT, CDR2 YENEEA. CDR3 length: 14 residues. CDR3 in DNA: TGTGCCAGCAGCGCCCACCAAGGGAATGAAAAACTGTTTTTT. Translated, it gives CASSAHQGNEKLFF.

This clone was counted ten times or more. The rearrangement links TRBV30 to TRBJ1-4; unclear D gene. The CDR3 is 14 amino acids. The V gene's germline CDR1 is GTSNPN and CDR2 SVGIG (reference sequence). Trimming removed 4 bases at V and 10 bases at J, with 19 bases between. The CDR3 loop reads CAWKENTFGLKLFF. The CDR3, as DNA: TGTGCCTGGAAGGAGAACACCTTTGGGTTAAAACTGTTTTTT.

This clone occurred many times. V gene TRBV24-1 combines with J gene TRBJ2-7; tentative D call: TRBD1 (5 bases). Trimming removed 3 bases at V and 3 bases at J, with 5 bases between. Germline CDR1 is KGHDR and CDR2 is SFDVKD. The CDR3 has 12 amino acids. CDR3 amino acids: CATSDTGYEQYF. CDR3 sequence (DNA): TGTGCCACCAGTGATACAGGCTACGAGCAGTACTTC.

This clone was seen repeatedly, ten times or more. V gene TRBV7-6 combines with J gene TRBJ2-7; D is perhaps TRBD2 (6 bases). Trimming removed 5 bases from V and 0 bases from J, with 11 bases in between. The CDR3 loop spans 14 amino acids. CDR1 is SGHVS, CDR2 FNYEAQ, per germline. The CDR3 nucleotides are TGTGCCAGCAGCAGTGGGGGGAGCTCCTACGAGCAGTACTTC. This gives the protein CASSSGGSSYEQYF.

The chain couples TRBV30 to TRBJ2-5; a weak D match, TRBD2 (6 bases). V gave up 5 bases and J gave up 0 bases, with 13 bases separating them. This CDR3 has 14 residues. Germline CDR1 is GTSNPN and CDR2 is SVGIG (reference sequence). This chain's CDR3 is CAWRRGRYQETQYF. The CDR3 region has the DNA TGTGCCTGGCGGAGGGGCAGATACCAAGAGACCCAGTACTTC.

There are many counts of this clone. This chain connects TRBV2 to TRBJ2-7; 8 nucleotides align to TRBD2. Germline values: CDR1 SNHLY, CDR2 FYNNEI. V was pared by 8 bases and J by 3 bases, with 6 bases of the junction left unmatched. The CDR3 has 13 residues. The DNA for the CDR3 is TGTGCCAGCGGGTCGGGAGGGCTCTACGAGCAGTACTTC. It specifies CASGSGGLYEQYF.